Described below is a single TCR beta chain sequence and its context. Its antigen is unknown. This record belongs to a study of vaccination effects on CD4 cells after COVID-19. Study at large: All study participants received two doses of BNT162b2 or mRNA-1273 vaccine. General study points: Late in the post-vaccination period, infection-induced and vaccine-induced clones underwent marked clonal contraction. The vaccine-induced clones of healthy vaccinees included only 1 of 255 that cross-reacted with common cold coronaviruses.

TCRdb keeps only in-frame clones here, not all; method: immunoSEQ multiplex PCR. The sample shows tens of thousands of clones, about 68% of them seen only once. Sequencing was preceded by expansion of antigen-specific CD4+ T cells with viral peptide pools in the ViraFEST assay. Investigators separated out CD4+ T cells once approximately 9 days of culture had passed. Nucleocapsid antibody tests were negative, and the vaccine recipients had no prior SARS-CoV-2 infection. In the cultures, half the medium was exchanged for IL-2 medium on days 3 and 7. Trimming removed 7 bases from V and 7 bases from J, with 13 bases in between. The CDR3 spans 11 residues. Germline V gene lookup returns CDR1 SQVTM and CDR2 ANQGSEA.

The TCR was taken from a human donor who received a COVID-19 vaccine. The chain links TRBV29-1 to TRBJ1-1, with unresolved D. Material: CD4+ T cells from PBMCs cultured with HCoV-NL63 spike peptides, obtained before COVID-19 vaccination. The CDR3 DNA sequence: TGCAGCGGTTCAACCTCAGGTGAAGCTTTCTTT. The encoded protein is CSGSTSGEAFF.